This T cell receptor (beta chain) is drawn from a study of cytotoxic CD8 clonotypes in ibrutinib-treated CLL. Study results and caveats: Clonality went higher at ibrutinib response and then dropped back toward baseline at progression. Age-matched healthy donor levels were exceeded by baseline clonality, which tracked circulating CD8+ T-cell counts.

The CDR3 is 12 amino acids. Germline V gene sequence: CDR1 SEHNR, CDR2 FQNEAQ (reference sequence). V lost 5 bases and J lost 4, with 8 bases in between. Comment on this clone: Its antigen remains unidentified.

TCRdb's table, derived via immunoSEQ multiplex PCR, lists solely in-frame clones and lacks some. This sample has more than 50,000 clones, with approximately 62% found just once. This rearrangement joins TRBV7-9 to TRBJ1-2; D remains unclear. The sample in question was PBMCs, obtained after 12 months of ibrutinib treatment. The TCR originated in a human donor with chronic lymphocytic leukemia. CDR3 DNA: TGTGCCAGCAGCCAGAGCCTCTATGGCTACACCTTC. Protein: CASSQSLYGYTF.